This is a list of T cell receptor beta chains from one sample in a study of a mutant IDH1 vaccine in newly diagnosed glioma. TCRdb keeps only in-frame clones here, not all; method: immunoSEQ multiplex PCR. The sample consists of tens of thousands of clones, roughly 74% of them appearing once. Their target antigens are unknown. The sample in question was PBMCs, obtained from a glioma patient whose treatment included an IDH1 peptide vaccine. The receptor source for this set is a man aged 50-60 years with glioma. CDR3s include the opening cysteine and the closing phenylalanine or tryptophan. The D gene is left open where the match is weak. Clone size is not always given. Where it is, it says once, few, many or a class for expanded clones.

>TRBV9|.|TRBD2|TRBJ2-1
TGTGCCAGCAGAGCGGGGGGGAGCTCCTACAATGAGCAGTTCTTC
CASRAGGSSYNEQFF
>TRBV19|.|.|TRBJ1-2
TGTGCCAGTAGTATAGGAGGGGGCTATGGCTACACCTTC
CASSIGGGYGYTF
>TRBV27|.|TRBD2|TRBJ2-7
TGTGCCAGCAACTGGGGCGGGGGCTCCTACGAGCAGTACTTC
CASNWGGGSYEQYF
>TRBV6-5|.|TRBD1|TRBJ1-2
TGTGCCAGCAGTTACACAGGGGGTAGCGATGGCTACACCTTC
CASSYTGGSDGYTF
>TRBV7-2|few|TRBD1|TRBJ1-5
TGTGCCAGCAGCCCGACAGGGACCTCAGGTCAGCCCCAGCATTTT
CASSPTGTSGQPQHF
>TRBV18|many|.|TRBJ1-2
TGTGCCAGCTCACCTCGGACCCTCACAGACTTC
CASSPRTLTDF
>TRBV30|.|TRBD1|TRBJ1-1
TGTGCCTGGAGCAAACCGGGACAGGGGAACCCTGAAGCTTTCTTT
CAWSKPGQGNPEAFF
>TRBV14|.|.|TRBJ2-1
TGTGCCAGCAGCCAAGATTTGGTAGGAGGCTCCTACAATGAGCAGTTCTTC
CASSQDLVGGSYNEQFF
>TRBV4-2|.|.|TRBJ2-7
TGTGCCAGCAGCCCCCTAAGGGAAAGCTCCAACGAGCAGTACTTC
CASSPLRESSNEQYF
>TRBV27|few|TRBD2|TRBJ2-1
TGTGCCAGCAGTTTACGGGGGGACAATGAGCAGTTCTTC
CASSLRGDNEQFF
>TRBV11-2|.|.|TRBJ2-7
TGTGCCAGCAGCTATACAGGAGCGGGCGAGCAGTACTTC
CASSYTGAGEQYF
>TRBV9|.|TRBD2|TRBJ2-5
TGTGCCAGCCGGGGAAGGGAGGGAGAGACCCAGTACTTC
CASRGREGETQYF
>TRBV5-4|.|.|TRBJ1-1
TGTGCCAGCAGCTTTTTCCCCCCCAGCGGCTTGAACACTGAAGCTTTCTTT
CASSFFPPSGLNTEAFF
>TRBV5-1|.|.|TRBJ1-6
TGCGCCAGCAGCTTGGGGACGGCAGATTCACCCCTCCACTTT
CASSLGTADSPLHF
>TRBV5-1|.|TRBD1|TRBJ2-3
TGCGCCAGCAGCACCGGGACAGGGGGCACAGATACGCAGTATTTT
CASSTGTGGTDTQYF
>TRBV7-9|few|TRBD1|TRBJ1-3
TGTGCCAGCAGCCAAAGACAGGGAGTGCGTGGAAACACCATATATTTT
CASSQRQGVRGNTIYF
>TRBV2|.|.|TRBJ1-1
TGTGCCAGCGAGGAGTTACAGACTAACACTGAAGCTTTCTTT
CASEELQTNTEAFF
>TRBV6-5|.|TRBD1|TRBJ1-3
TGTGCCAGCAGTCGACAGGGAAGCTCTGGAAACACCATATATTTT
CASSRQGSSGNTIYF
>TRBV7-9|.|.|TRBJ2-1
TGTGCCAGCAGTTCCCCGGGACTGCTTATCTATGAGCAGTTCTTC
CASSSPGLLIYEQFF
>TRBV6-6|.|.|TRBJ2-5
TGTGCCAGCAGCGGCACCGGGTCCTCTGGGACCCAGTACTTC
CASSGTGSSGTQYF
>TRBV6-4|.|TRBD1|TRBJ1-5
TGTGCCAGCAGTGGCTTTGGGACAGGGGTCGGTTCCCATTTT
CASSGFGTGVGSHF
>TRBV5-1|.|.|TRBJ2-3
TGCGCCAGCAGCTCAAGAGATACGCAGTATTTT
CASSSRDTQYF
>TRBV27|.|.|TRBJ2-7
TGTGCCAGCAGTATCGGACAGATGTCCTACGAGCAGTACTTC
CASSIGQMSYEQYF
>TRBV5-1|.|TRBD1|TRBJ2-5
TGCGCCAGCAGCTTGGGACAGGACAGGGGGCGGGAGACCCAGTACTTC
CASSLGQDRGRETQYF
>TRBV6-4|few|.|TRBJ1-1
TGTGCCAGCAGTGACTCTAGCAGAAACACTGAAGCTTTCTTT
CASSDSSRNTEAFF
>TRBV7-7|few|TRBD2|TRBJ2-2
TGTGCTAGCAGCTCAAGCGGGGCCGGGGAGCTGTTTTTT
CASSSSGAGELFF
>TRBV6-6|.|.|TRBJ2-5
TGTGCCAGCTCCACGGCCCTGGCCCAGTACTTC
CASSTALAQYF
>TRBV5-4|.|TRBD1|TRBJ1-6
TGTGCCAGCAGCGGGGGGGACAGACCGTCCCCTAATTCACCCCTCCACTTT
CASSGGDRPSPNSPLHF